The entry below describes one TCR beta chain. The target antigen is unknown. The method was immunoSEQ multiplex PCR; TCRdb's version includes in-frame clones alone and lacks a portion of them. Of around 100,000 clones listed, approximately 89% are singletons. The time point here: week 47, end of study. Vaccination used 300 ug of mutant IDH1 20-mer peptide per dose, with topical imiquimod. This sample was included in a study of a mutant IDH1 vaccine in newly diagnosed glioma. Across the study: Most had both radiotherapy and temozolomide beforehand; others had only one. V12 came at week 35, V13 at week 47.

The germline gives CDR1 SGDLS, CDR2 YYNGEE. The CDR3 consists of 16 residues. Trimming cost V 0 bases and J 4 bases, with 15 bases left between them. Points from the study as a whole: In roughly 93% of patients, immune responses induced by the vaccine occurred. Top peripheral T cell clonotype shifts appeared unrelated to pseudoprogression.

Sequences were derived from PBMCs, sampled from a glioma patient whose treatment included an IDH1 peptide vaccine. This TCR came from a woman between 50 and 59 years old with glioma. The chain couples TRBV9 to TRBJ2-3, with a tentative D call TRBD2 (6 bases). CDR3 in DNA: TGTGCCAGCAGCGTAGGTGGGGGAGGCGTCCCAGATACGCAGTATTTT. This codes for CASSVGGGGVPDTQYF.